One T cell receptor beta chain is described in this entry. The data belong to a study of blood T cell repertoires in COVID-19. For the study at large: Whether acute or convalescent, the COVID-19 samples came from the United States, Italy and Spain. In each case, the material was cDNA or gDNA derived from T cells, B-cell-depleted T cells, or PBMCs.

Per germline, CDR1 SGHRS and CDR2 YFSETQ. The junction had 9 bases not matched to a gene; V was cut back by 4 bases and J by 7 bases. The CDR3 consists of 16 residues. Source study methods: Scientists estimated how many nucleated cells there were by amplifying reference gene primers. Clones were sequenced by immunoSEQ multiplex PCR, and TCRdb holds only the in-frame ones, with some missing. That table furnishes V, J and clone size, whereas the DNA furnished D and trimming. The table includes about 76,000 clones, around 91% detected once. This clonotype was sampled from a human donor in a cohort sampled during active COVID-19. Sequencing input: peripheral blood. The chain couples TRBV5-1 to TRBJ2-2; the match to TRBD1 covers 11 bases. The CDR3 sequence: CASSPGQGAAGGELFF. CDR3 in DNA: TGCGCCAGCAGCCCCGGACAGGGGGCCGCGGGCGGGGAGCTGTTTTTT. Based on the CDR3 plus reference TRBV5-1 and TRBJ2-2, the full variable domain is KAGVTQTPRYLIKTRGQQVTLSCSPISGHRSVSWYQQTPGQGLQFLFEYFSETQRNKGNFPGRFSGRQFSNSRSEMNVSTLELGDSALYLCASSPGQGAAGGELFFGEGSRLTVL.